These 4 T cell receptor beta chains were all obtained from the same sample, sequenced in a study of read filtering for tumor transcriptome and immune sequencing. The library was built from about 400 ng RNA with molecular barcoded adaptors for alpha/delta and beta/gamma chains. MiXCR was run by TCRdb on the reads, yielding one entry per CDR3 protein. Of around 140,000 distinct CDR3 sequences listed, about 13% are singletons. The specimen sequenced was a population of CD138-negative cells sorted from bone marrow. The receptors stem from a donor at least 40 years old with multiple myeloma.

This clonotype showed up many times. This sequence joins TRBV7-6 and TRBJ2-3; 9 nucleotides agree with TRBD1. Trimming at V came to 4 bases and at J to 8 bases, leaving 7 bases not matched to a gene. Germline V gene sequence: CDR1 SGHVS, CDR2 FNYEAQ. The CDR3 sequence is 14 residues long. CDR3 bases: TGTGCCAGCAGCTGGACAGGGGTCATGAGTACGCAGTATTTT. Translated, it gives CASSWTGVMSTQYF. Complete variable domain (other parts from reference TRBV7-6 and TRBJ2-3): GAGVSQSPRYKVTKRGQDVALRCDPISGHVSLYWYRQALGQGPEFLTYFNYEAQQDKSGLPNDRFSAERPEGSISTLTIQRTEQRDSAMYRCASSWTGVMSTQYFGPGTRLTVL.

This clonotype was seen at least ten times. V usage is TRBV11-2 and J usage is TRBJ1-6; tentatively, D is TRBD1 (5 bases). The CDR3 totals 12 residues. Trimming removed 3 bases at V and 9 bases at J, with 6 bases between. Looked up from germline, CDR1 is SGHAT and CDR2 is FQNNGV. The CDR3 DNA is TGTGCCAGCAGCTTCGGGACTTCACCCCTCCACTTT. It yields the protein CASSFGTSPLHF.

This clonotype was recorded many times. The rearrangement links TRBV7-2 to TRBJ1-1; the D gene is possibly TRBD1 (6 bases). This CDR3 contains 15 residues. The V gene lost 2 bases and the J gene lost 1 base, with 11 bases spanning the gap. Germline V gene data show CDR1 as SGHTA and CDR2 as FQGNSA. The CDR3 spells CASSLQGTRNTEAFF. The DNA of the CDR3 is TGTGCCAGCAGCTTACAAGGGACAAGGAACACTGAAGCTTTCTTT.

This clonotype was counted many times. J is TRBJ1-2 and V is TRBV5-5; the match to TRBD1 covers 10 bases. The CDR3 has 16 amino acids. Germline lookup yields CDR1 SGHKS and CDR2 YYEKEE (reference sequence). V was clipped by 4 bases and J by 0 bases; unmatched bases: 6. The CDR3 loop is CASSQETGGANYGYTF. The CDR3 DNA reads TGTGCCAGCAGCCAGGAGACAGGGGGCGCTAACTATGGCTACACCTTC.